The rows below give T cell receptor beta chains drawn from one sample of a study of identical twins. Each CDR3 protein gets one entry after TCRdb re-called the 5' RACE reads with MiXCR. The profile covers about 720,000 distinct CDR3 sequences, with around 8.6% appearing a single time and approximately 0.89% taken by the ten largest. In addition, the sample was reused for a study of yellow fever vaccine responses in identical twins.

The sequenced sample consisted of PBMCs. Receptors were obtained from a young woman in good health. Both conserved end residues are part of each CDR3. Fields, in order: D gene, clone size, V gene, J gene, CDR3 protein, CDR3 DNA. D genes are given only for firm matches. Some rows mark clone size as missing; the rest say once, few, many or name a class of expanded clone.

D gene: -
clone size: -
V gene: TRBV28
J gene: TRBJ2-5
CDR3 protein: CASSLLDRDSETQYF
CDR3 DNA: TGTGCCAGCAGTTTATTAGACAGGGACTCAGAGACCCAGTACTTC

D gene: -
clone size: few
V gene: TRBV18
J gene: TRBJ1-6
CDR3 protein: CASVGTNYNSPLHF
CDR3 DNA: TGTGCCTCGGTAGGGACCAACTATAATTCACCCCTCCACTTT

D gene: -
clone size: -
V gene: TRBV3-1
J gene: TRBJ2-1
CDR3 protein: CASSRPGTSGCEQFF
CDR3 DNA: TGTGCCAGCAGCCGACCCGGGACATCAGGGTGCGAGCAGTTCTTC

D gene: -
clone size: -
V gene: TRBV5-1
J gene: TRBJ2-6
CDR3 protein: CASSLDFRRTGANVLTF
CDR3 DNA: TGCGCCAGCAGCTTGGACTTTAGGAGGACTGGGGCCAACGTCCTGACTTTC

D gene: TRBD1
clone size: many
V gene: TRBV5-1
J gene: TRBJ1-1
CDR3 protein: CASSLDGTGLGTEAFF
CDR3 DNA: TGCGCCAGCAGCTTGGATGGGACAGGGCTCGGCACTGAAGCTTTCTTT

D gene: -
clone size: few
V gene: TRBV9
J gene: TRBJ2-3
CDR3 protein: CASSPFPGTDTQYF
CDR3 DNA: TGTGCCAGCAGCCCTTTTCCGGGGACAGATACGCAGTATTTT

D gene: -
clone size: many
V gene: TRBV12-3/TRBV12-4
J gene: TRBJ2-7
CDR3 protein: CASTLGRAGYEQYF
CDR3 DNA: TGTGCCAGCACCCTGGGGCGGGCCGGGTACGAGCAGTACTTC

D gene: -
clone size: few
V gene: TRBV3-1
J gene: TRBJ2-7
CDR3 protein: CASSHGVGTYEQYF
CDR3 DNA: TGTGCCAGCAGCCACGGCGTCGGGACGTACGAGCAGTACTTC

D gene: -
clone size: once
V gene: TRBV5-1
J gene: TRBJ2-7
CDR3 protein: CASSPQSGTYEQYF
CDR3 DNA: TGCGCCAGCAGCCCCCAGTCAGGGACCTACGAGCAGTACTTC

D gene: -
clone size: -
V gene: TRBV28
J gene: TRBJ2-5
CDR3 protein: CASSPLSTEETQYF
CDR3 DNA: TGTGCCAGCAGTCCCCTATCTACAGAAGAGACCCAGTACTTC

D gene: -
clone size: many
V gene: TRBV12-3/TRBV12-4
J gene: TRBJ1-4
CDR3 protein: CASSFPGRVEKLFF
CDR3 DNA: TGTGCCAGCAGTTTTCCGGGCAGGGTTGAAAAACTGTTTTTT

D gene: TRBD2
clone size: few
V gene: TRBV11-2
J gene: TRBJ2-7
CDR3 protein: CASSPAGLTSSYEQYF
CDR3 DNA: TGTGCCAGCAGCCCAGCGGGGCTTACTAGCTCCTACGAGCAGTACTTC

D gene: -
clone size: -
V gene: TRBV10-2
J gene: TRBJ2-6
CDR3 protein: CASRLEGVPGANVLTF
CDR3 DNA: TGCGCCAGCAGACTCGAGGGGGTGCCTGGGGCCAACGTCCTGACTTTC

D gene: TRBD1
clone size: many
V gene: TRBV29-1
J gene: TRBJ2-7
CDR3 protein: CSVDSGTGYSYEQYF
CDR3 DNA: TGCAGCGTTGATTCCGGGACAGGGTACTCCTACGAGCAGTACTTC

D gene: TRBD2
clone size: -
V gene: TRBV7-6
J gene: TRBJ2-1
CDR3 protein: CASSQLTSVTYNEQFF
CDR3 DNA: TGTGCCAGCAGCCAACTCACTAGCGTCACCTACAATGAGCAGTTCTTC

D gene: -
clone size: many
V gene: TRBV25-1
J gene: TRBJ1-2
CDR3 protein: CASRGSWHGYTF
CDR3 DNA: TGTGCCAGCAGGGGTTCGTGGCACGGCTACACCTTC

D gene: -
clone size: few
V gene: TRBV19
J gene: TRBJ2-2
CDR3 protein: CASSSLLTGELFF
CDR3 DNA: TGTGCCAGTAGTTCCCTTCTCACCGGGGAGCTGTTTTTT

D gene: TRBD1
clone size: many
V gene: TRBV4-2
J gene: TRBJ2-5
CDR3 protein: CASSQSQQGAQETQYF
CDR3 DNA: TGTGCCAGCAGCCAATCCCAACAGGGGGCCCAAGAGACCCAGTACTTC

D gene: -
clone size: few
V gene: TRBV25-1
J gene: TRBJ2-7
CDR3 protein: CASGTGFAEQYF
CDR3 DNA: TGTGCCAGCGGAACAGGGTTTGCGGAGCAGTACTTC

D gene: -
clone size: -
V gene: TRBV6-2/TRBV6-3
J gene: TRBJ2-1
CDR3 protein: CASSYEVNYLYNEQFF
CDR3 DNA: TGTGCCAGCAGTTACGAGGTGAATTATCTCTACAATGAGCAGTTCTTC

D gene: -
clone size: few
V gene: TRBV24-1
J gene: TRBJ2-3
CDR3 protein: CATSDPTSTYRADTQYF
CDR3 DNA: TGTGCCACCAGTGACCCTACTAGCACCTATCGGGCGGATACGCAGTATTTT

D gene: -
clone size: few
V gene: TRBV6-1
J gene: TRBJ2-1
CDR3 protein: CASSPRGQGRYEQFF
CDR3 DNA: TGTGCCAGCAGTCCCCGGGGGCAGGGGCGATATGAGCAGTTCTTC

D gene: -
clone size: -
V gene: TRBV30
J gene: TRBJ2-7
CDR3 protein: CAWSVGDSIYEQYF
CDR3 DNA: TGTGCCTGGAGTGTCGGAGACTCGATCTACGAGCAGTACTTC

D gene: -
clone size: -
V gene: TRBV9
J gene: TRBJ1-1
CDR3 protein: CASSPEFRADEAFF
CDR3 DNA: TGTGCCAGCAGCCCCGAATTCAGGGCAGATGAAGCTTTCTTT

D gene: -
clone size: few
V gene: TRBV25-1
J gene: TRBJ1-5
CDR3 protein: CASTAGSNQPQHF
CDR3 DNA: TGTGCCAGCACCGCGGGGAGCAATCAGCCCCAGCATTTT

D gene: -
clone size: many
V gene: TRBV20-1
J gene: TRBJ2-3
CDR3 protein: CSASATTLREYF
CDR3 DNA: TGCAGTGCTAGTGCGACTACCTTACGGGAGTATTTT

D gene: -
clone size: few
V gene: TRBV5-6
J gene: TRBJ2-2
CDR3 protein: CASSSTTGELFF
CDR3 DNA: TGTGCCAGCAGCTCGACAACCGGGGAGCTGTTTTTT

D gene: -
clone size: few
V gene: TRBV19
J gene: TRBJ2-7
CDR3 protein: CASSIGEFYEQYF
CDR3 DNA: TGTGCCAGTAGTATCGGTGAGTTCTACGAGCAGTACTTC

D gene: TRBD2
clone size: few
V gene: TRBV9
J gene: TRBJ2-5
CDR3 protein: CASSVGGLAGGPLGETQYF
CDR3 DNA: TGTGCCAGCAGCGTAGGTGGGCTAGCGGGGGGGCCCCTGGGAGAGACCCAGTACTTC

D gene: TRBD1
clone size: few
V gene: TRBV4-3
J gene: TRBJ2-5
CDR3 protein: CASSQDRYLAQYF
CDR3 DNA: TGCGCCAGCAGCCAGGACAGGTACTTGGCCCAGTACTTC

D gene: TRBD2
clone size: -
V gene: TRBV7-2
J gene: TRBJ2-7
CDR3 protein: CASSYGTSEYYEQYF
CDR3 DNA: TGTGCCAGCAGCTATGGGACTAGCGAGTACTACGAGCAGTACTTC

D gene: -
clone size: few
V gene: TRBV6-5
J gene: TRBJ1-4
CDR3 protein: CASSYSRQPGEKLFF
CDR3 DNA: TGTGCCAGCAGTTACTCGAGACAACCGGGTGAAAAACTGTTTTTT

D gene: -
clone size: few
V gene: TRBV7-9
J gene: TRBJ2-1
CDR3 protein: CASGGEVGYNEQFF
CDR3 DNA: TGTGCCTCCGGTGGGGAGGTGGGATACAATGAGCAGTTCTTC

D gene: TRBD2
clone size: -
V gene: TRBV27
J gene: TRBJ2-5
CDR3 protein: CASSLTSAKAQETQYF
CDR3 DNA: TGTGCCAGCAGTTTGACTAGCGCGAAGGCCCAAGAGACCCAGTACTTC

D gene: TRBD2
clone size: -
V gene: TRBV10-3
J gene: TRBJ2-3
CDR3 protein: CAISLSGGPDTQYF
CDR3 DNA: TGTGCCATCAGTCTTAGCGGGGGACCAGATACGCAGTATTTT

D gene: -
clone size: -
V gene: TRBV11-1
J gene: TRBJ2-1
CDR3 protein: CASSLDPLSLAGYNNEQFF
CDR3 DNA: TGTGCCAGCAGCTTAGACCCTCTTAGCCTGGCGGGGTATAACAATGAGCAGTTCTTC

D gene: -
clone size: many
V gene: TRBV5-6
J gene: TRBJ2-7
CDR3 protein: CASSLRDLYEQYF
CDR3 DNA: TGTGCCAGCAGCTTGCGGGATCTCTACGAGCAGTACTTC

D gene: -
clone size: few
V gene: TRBV2
J gene: TRBJ2-7
CDR3 protein: CASRAGPKEERYF
CDR3 DNA: TGTGCCAGTAGGGCCGGCCCTAAGGAGGAGCGGTACTTC

D gene: -
clone size: few
V gene: TRBV28
J gene: TRBJ2-4
CDR3 protein: CASSLPTLAKNIQYF
CDR3 DNA: TGTGCCAGCAGTTTACCGACATTAGCCAAAAACATTCAGTACTTC

D gene: TRBD1
clone size: few
V gene: TRBV25-1
J gene: TRBJ2-5
CDR3 protein: CASSPPRQGVTQYF
CDR3 DNA: TGTGCCAGCAGCCCCCCGAGACAGGGAGTGACCCAGTACTTC

D gene: TRBD2
clone size: many
V gene: TRBV15
J gene: TRBJ2-1
CDR3 protein: CATSGTSGLNEQFF
CDR3 DNA: TGTGCCACCAGCGGCACTAGCGGACTCAATGAGCAGTTCTTC

D gene: -
clone size: few
V gene: TRBV29-1
J gene: TRBJ2-5
CDR3 protein: CSARSWQVETQYF
CDR3 DNA: TGCAGCGCCCGCAGCTGGCAGGTGGAGACCCAGTACTTC